The next 10 T cell receptor beta chains were all read from a single sample in a study of monozygotic twins with inflammatory bowel disease. TCRdb derives one entry per CDR3 protein from the 5' RACE reads, leaving out DNA. This repertoire comprises 420,000 or so distinct CDR3 sequences; its ten largest clones make up around 2.4%. The sequenced material came from blood. These receptors originate from a human donor with ulcerative colitis or Crohn's disease, or a healthy co-twin of an affected twin (not recorded which).

The chain joins TRBV7-2 to TRBJ2-7. CDR3 size: 13 residues. Germline V lookup: CDR1 SGHTA, CDR2 FQGNSA. This CDR3 reads CASSSYSALEQYF. The entire variable domain, with the rest obtained from reference TRBV7-2 and TRBJ2-7, is as follows: GAGVSQSPSNKVTEKGKDVELRCDPISGHTALYWYRQSLGQGLEFLIYFQGNSAPDKSGLPSDRFSAERTGGSVSTLTIQRTQQEDSAVYLCASSSYSALEQYFGPGTRLTVT.

The rearrangement joins TRBV6-5 to TRBJ2-3; lacking DNA, the TRBD1 call made by TCRdb goes unchecked. This CDR3 contains 14 residues. Germline values: CDR1 MNHEY, CDR2 SVGAGI. The CDR3 region is CASSSTGGGDTQYF.

J is TRBJ2-5 and V is TRBV7-9; TCRdb returns TRBD1, unconfirmable since there is no DNA. This CDR3 contains 14 residues. CDR1 SEHNR and CDR2 FQNEAQ come from the germline V gene (reference sequence). The CDR3 here is CASSRGGGLETQYF.

This chain uses TRBV18 with TRBJ2-2. This CDR3 region has 13 residues. Germline assignment: CDR1 KGHSH and CDR2 LQKENI. The CDR3 loop is CASSSTHTGELFF.

V and J are TRBV7-8 and TRBJ2-7; TCRdb outputs TRBD2, but without DNA this stays unchecked. The germline V gene encodes CDR1 SGHVS and CDR2 FQNEAQ. The CDR3 loop spans 16 amino acids. CDR3 protein: CASSLELAGGPYEQYF.

The chain has TRBV20-1 and TRBJ2-7; with no DNA, the TCRdb D assignment of TRBD2 cannot be verified. Germline V lookup: CDR1 DFQATT, CDR2 SNEGSKA (reference sequence). The CDR3 has 13 residues. The CDR3 is CSARDSVKREQYF.

The J gene is TRBJ2-5, the V gene TRBV20-1; as DNA is missing, the TRBD1 call by TCRdb cannot be tested. Germline CDR1 is DFQATT and CDR2 is SNEGSKA (reference sequence). The CDR3 has 13 amino acids. CDR3 in amino acids: CSAPQGRQETQYF.

The CDR3: CASREPTGFGYTF. The rearrangement links TRBV6-5 to TRBJ1-2; the D call of TRBD1 rests on TCRdb alone, since no DNA is present to check it. The CDR3 has 13 amino acids. Germline loops: CDR1 MNHEY, CDR2 SVGAGI.

The chain links TRBV5-4 to TRBJ2-6; TCRdb lists TRBD1, though no DNA is available to test this call. The CDR3 has 18 amino acids. CDR1 is SGHNT, CDR2 YYREEE, per germline (reference sequence). The CDR3 is CASSAGQGGGSGANVLTF.

V is TRBV10-3 and J is TRBJ2-7; the TCRdb call, TRBD1, lacks DNA for checking. CDR3 length: 12 residues. Germline CDR1 and CDR2: ENHRY and SYGVKD. The CDR3 protein is CAISNTGSEQYF.